The clone carrying this T cell receptor (beta chain) was recorded at least ten times. Antigen unknown. This entry belongs to a study of tumor-infiltrating lymphocytes in primary liver carcinoma. Study-wide results and limits: All five tumor regions shared only about 8-25% of top clones.

The authors made TCR beta cDNA from around 500 ng total RNA with a constant-region primer. Libraries covering TCR beta were generated through three nested multiplex PCR rounds (using a slightly modified ARM-PCR). Running 10 cycles apiece, the first two PCR rounds relied on TRBV1-TRBV30 forward primers together with a C-beta reverse primer. TCRdb re-derived calls from the multiplex PCR reads in MiXCR, one entry per CDR3 protein. The sample includes approximately 99,000 distinct CDR3 sequences, approximately 71% seen only once; the top ten take over 7.5%. It was from approximately 20-30 mg of unsorted bulk tissue that RNA and DNA were co-extracted. Patients' primary liver carcinoma was surgically resected. Separate regions, five per tumor, were sampled. The CDR3 sequence is 15 residues long. Trimming cost V 0 bases and J 0 bases, with 8 bases left between them. Germline loops: CDR1 SGHKS, CDR2 YYEKEE (reference sequence).

Material for sequencing was liver tumor tissue from sampling region 5. As to subset: tumor region T5, tumor centre. V usage is TRBV5-5 and J usage is TRBJ2-3; no clear D. This receptor was identified in a woman aged 60 to 75 with primary liver carcinoma and hepatitis B virus infection. The CDR3 sequence: CASSLVVISTDTQYF. DNA for the CDR3: TGTGCCAGCAGCTTGGTGGTGATTAGCACAGATACGCAGTATTTT.